The subject of this entry is one TCR beta chain. These data originate in a study of control samples from healthy donors and cancer patients. Trimming took 5 bases from V and 4 from J, leaving 15 bases between them. The CDR3 covers 14 residues. Germline assignment: CDR1 SGHRS and CDR2 YFSETQ. TCRdb keeps only in-frame clones here, not all; method: immunoSEQ multiplex PCR. The table shows 55,000 to 80,000 clones, with approximately 89% occurring only once. This sequence originates from a man aged 55 to 70 with colorectal cancer. The material sequenced was PBMCs. The chain employs TRBV5-1 and TRBJ1-2; no reliable D call. The DNA for the CDR3 is TGCGCCAGCAGGGCCCCGGGCAGACCCTATGGCTACACCTTC. Translating it yields CASRAPGRPYGYTF.